What follows are 27 T cell receptor beta chains derived from one specimen sequenced in a study of blood T cells in healthy people across ages. It was with a sample-barcoded 5' primer and a J-beta primer mix that a second PCR of roughly 7 to 12 cycles was run. MiXCR was run by TCRdb on the 5' RACE reads, yielding one entry per CDR3 protein. This sample has roughly 500,000 distinct CDR3 sequences, with 27% found just once. The sequencing input was blood. These receptors came from a woman between 65 and 79 years old in good health.

This clonotype has just a few counts. CDR3 protein: CASSLVGRTGELFF. In nucleotides, the CDR3 is TGTGCCAGCAGTTTGGTAGGACGCACCGGGGAGCTGTTTTTT. This chain uses TRBV12-3 or TRBV12-4 with TRBJ2-2, with D unresolved. The V end was cut by 3 bases, the J end by 4 bases, with 9 bases between. The CDR3 totals 14 residues.

The chain employs TRBV5-6 and TRBJ2-1, with D maybe TRBD2 (5 bases). Germline CDR1 SGHDT, CDR2 YYEEEE. V was cut by 0 bases and J by 8 bases, with 15 bases left in between. This CDR3 has 15 residues. The CDR3 DNA reads TGTGCCAGCAGCTTGGTTAGTCCTAGGGAGCATGAGCAGTTCTTC. Encoded protein: CASSLVSPREHEQFF.

This clonotype appeared a few times. The CDR3 DNA sequence: TGCGCCAGCAGCTCGGGACTACCCGTAGGTAGCACCCAGTACTTC. This sequence encodes CASSSGLPVGSTQYF. The chain recombines TRBV5-1 with TRBJ2-5; 7 bases line up with TRBD2. The CDR3 is made up of 15 amino acids. Germline V gene data show CDR1 as SGHRS and CDR2 as YFSETQ. With 3 bases clipped from V and 8 bases from J, the junction kept 13 bases outside the gene matches.

The rearrangement links TRBV29-1 to TRBJ2-5; D is uncertain. V was pared by 3 bases and J by 1 base, with 9 bases between. The germline V gene encodes CDR1 SQVTM and CDR2 ANQGSEA. The CDR3 spans 13 residues. The CDR3 nucleotides are TGCAGCGTTGATCCTACAACCCAAGAGACCCAGTACTTC. Amino acid sequence: CSVDPTTQETQYF.

This clonotype was recorded a few times. The rearrangement joins TRBV20-1 to TRBJ1-5, with D possibly matching TRBD1 (6 bases). The V end lost 0 bases, the J end lost 4 bases, and 19 bases lay between the germline ends. Germline V gene data show CDR1 as DFQATT and CDR2 as SNEGSKA (reference sequence). The CDR3 covers 17 residues. The CDR3 bases are TGCAGTGCTAGAGACAGCCGGGACACCCCAGGGAATCAGCCCCAGCATTTT. Protein: CSARDSRDTPGNQPQHF.

The genes are TRBV20-1 and TRBJ2-1, with 11 bases lining up with TRBD2. Germline V gene data show CDR1 as DFQATT and CDR2 as SNEGSKA (reference sequence). CDR3 length equals 16 residues. With V trimmed by 6 bases and J by 2 bases, 9 bases remained unmatched. DNA of the CDR3: TGCAGTGCCCCGTGGGGACTAGCGGCGGCCTACAATGAGCAGTTCTTC. Residues: CSAPWGLAAAYNEQFF.

There are a few counts of this clonotype. The chain combines TRBV7-9 with TRBJ2-5; 7 bases line up with TRBD1. The germline gives CDR1 SEHNR, CDR2 FQNEAQ (reference sequence). V dropped 5 bases and J dropped 7; count of bases not matched to a gene: 7. The CDR3 has 13 amino acids. CDR3 protein: CASSRDSGGTQYF. DNA for the CDR3: TGTGCCAGCAGCAGGGACAGTGGGGGGACCCAGTACTTC.

The rearrangement uses TRBV6-6 and TRBJ1-1; the D gene is possibly TRBD1 (6 bases). V gave up 3 bases and J gave up 1 base, with 12 bases separating them. There are 15 residues in the CDR3. Germline-derived CDR1 and CDR2 are MNHNY and SVGAGI (reference sequence). CDR3 sequence reads: CASSYSGHPNTEAFF. CDR3 in DNA: TGTGCCAGCAGTTATTCGGGACACCCGAACACTGAAGCTTTCTTT.

This clonotype was counted a few times. The chain recombines TRBV5-1 with TRBJ2-7; a weak D match, TRBD1 (6 bases). The V gene's germline CDR1 is SGHRS and CDR2 YFSETQ. V shed 2 bases and J shed 2 bases, with 11 bases lying between them. There are 14 residues in the CDR3. CDR3 protein: CASSLTGQAYEQYF. CDR3 DNA sequence: TGCGCCAGCAGCTTAACGGGACAAGCCTACGAGCAGTACTTC.

The rearrangement joins TRBV5-4 to TRBJ1-4; 7 bases fit TRBD1. Germline V gene sequence: CDR1 SGHNT, CDR2 YYREEE (reference sequence). The CDR3 covers 15 residues. Trimming cost V 4 bases and J 5 bases; bases outside gene matches: 8. Here the CDR3 reads CASSPGGQRNEKLFF. DNA of the CDR3: TGTGCCAGCAGCCCTGGGGGACAGAGAAATGAAAAACTGTTTTTT.

This clonotype was recorded a few times. V is TRBV12-3 or TRBV12-4 and J is TRBJ2-4; D gene ambiguous. CDR3 length: 14 residues. V lost 5 bases, J lost 2 bases, and 10 bases lay in between. The CDR3 is CASSPRTTKNIQYF. DNA for the CDR3: TGTGCCAGCAGTCCCCGGACCACCAAAAACATTCAGTACTTC.

For this clonotype: Relative to the germline gene, one junction end is altered; a read error may explain this. This chain connects TRBV7-2 to TRBJ2-4, with 9 bases fitting TRBD1. The length of the CDR3 is 17 residues. Germline CDR1 SGHTA, CDR2 FQGNSA. The CDR3, as DNA: TGCGCCAGCAGCTTAGCGAACAGGGGGCGAGGCAAAAACATTCAGTACTTC. Amino acid sequence: CASSLANRGRGKNIQYF.

The rearrangement links TRBV5-1 to TRBJ1-1, with 9 positions matching TRBD1. This CDR3 is built from 15 residues. Germline V gene data show CDR1 as SGHRS and CDR2 as YFSETQ. V was pared by 4 bases and J by 4 bases, with 8 bases of the junction left unmatched. CDR3 DNA sequence: TGCGCCAGCAGCCAACAGGGGGCAAGGGGCACTGAAGCTTTCTTT. Translated: CASSQQGARGTEAFF. The full variable domain, rest sourced from reference TRBV5-1 and TRBJ1-1, is KAGVTQTPRYLIKTRGQQVTLSCSPISGHRSVSWYQQTPGQGLQFLFEYFSETQRNKGNFPGRFSGRQFSNSRSEMNVSTLELGDSALYLCASSQQGARGTEAFFGQGTRLTVV.

This clonotype came up many times. DNA of the CDR3: TGCGCCAGCAGCGCGCAGGGGACTAGGGCTAATGAAAAACTGTTTTTT. This translates into CASSAQGTRANEKLFF. The chain links TRBV4-3 to TRBJ1-4, with D perhaps matching TRBD1 (6 bases). The germline CDR1 and CDR2 sequences are LGHNA and YSLEER. CDR3 length: 16 residues. Trimming removed 5 bases at V and 3 bases at J, with 16 bases between.

This clonotype came up a few times. The chain carries TRBV7-2 and TRBJ2-3; the D gene could be TRBD1 or TRBD2 (5 bases each). Germline V gives CDR1 SGHTA, CDR2 FQGNSA. The CDR3 totals 14 residues. The ends were cut back, 5 bases at V and 2 bases at J, with 11 bases in the middle. This CDR3 is CASSAVGATDTQYF. CDR3 coding DNA: TGTGCCAGCAGCGCAGTCGGGGCCACAGATACGCAGTATTTT.

This clonotype has just one count. The rearrangement links TRBV3-1 to TRBJ1-6; TRBD1 agrees at 9 bases. The CDR3 has 16 residues. CDR1 and CDR2 (germline): LGHDT, YNNKEL (reference sequence). V lost 3 bases, J lost 7 bases, and 7 bases stayed unmatched. CDR3 coding DNA: TGTGCCAGCAGCCATGCTACGGACAGGGGAAATTCACCCCTCCACTTT. Encoded protein: CASSHATDRGNSPLHF.

The chain has TRBV12-3 or TRBV12-4 and TRBJ2-1; D may be TRBD2 (6 bases). The DNA end favors TRBJ2-5, so the J call may be wrong. The CDR3 totals 13 residues. CDR3 protein: CASSWAHGGAQYF. In nucleotides, the CDR3 is TGTGCCAGCAGTTGGGCCCACGGAGGGGCCCAGTACTTC.

This chain connects TRBV4-2 to TRBJ1-2, with no clear D. Germline CDR1 LGHNA, CDR2 YNFKEQ. The CDR3 spans 15 residues. The V gene lost 2 bases and the J gene lost 4 bases, with 14 bases spanning the gap. The CDR3 DNA reads as TGTGCCAGCAGCCAATCCCAAGACGGCTCCTATGGCTACACCTTC. This encodes CASSQSQDGSYGYTF.

This chain joins TRBV15 and TRBJ2-1, with D hard to call. CDR1 is LNHNV and CDR2 is YYDKDF in the germline V gene (reference sequence). The germline V and J ends were trimmed by 1 base and 8 bases, with 12 bases remaining between them. This CDR3 is 14 amino acids long. The CDR3 loop reads CATSRVNPRDEQFF. The DNA for the CDR3 is TGTGCCACCAGCAGAGTTAACCCCCGGGATGAGCAGTTCTTC.

This rearrangement joins TRBV7-3 to TRBJ1-1; no reliable D call. The V end was cut by 1 base, the J end by 3 bases, with 12 bases between. Germline CDR1 reads SGHTA; CDR2 reads FQGTGA. The CDR3 contains 15 residues. For the CDR3, the DNA is TGTGCCAGCAGCTTAATGGGCCGGGGAGACACTGAAGCTTTCTTT. It yields the protein CASSLMGRGDTEAFF.

The V and J genes are TRBV3-1 and TRBJ2-3; 7 bases line up with TRBD2. Germline V gene data show CDR1 as LGHDT and CDR2 as YNNKEL (reference sequence). Losses at the gene ends were 4 bases for V and 1 base for J; bases not matched to a gene: 5. CDR3 size: 15 residues. The CDR3 here is CASSPRGLRTDTQYF. Here the CDR3 DNA reads TGTGCCAGCAGCCCGCGGGGGTTACGCACAGATACGCAGTATTTT.

The chain recombines TRBV5-1 with TRBJ1-2, with D hard to call. This CDR3 comprises 13 residues. Germline lookup yields CDR1 SGHRS and CDR2 YFSETQ. Trimming removed 0 bases from V and 6 bases from J, with 9 bases in between. CDR3 sequence (DNA): TGCGCCAGCAGCTTGGCCTTCGGGAATGGCTACACCTTC. This codes for CASSLAFGNGYTF.

The sample holds a few counts of this clonotype. The chain has TRBV11-1 and TRBJ2-1; D gene ambiguous. The CDR3 is made up of 14 amino acids. Trimming cost V 5 bases and J 10 bases, with 18 bases left between them. Germline CDR1 SGHAT, CDR2 FQDESV (reference sequence). Here the CDR3 reads CASSQRGAAMEQFF. CDR3 bases: TGTGCCAGCAGCCAACGAGGTGCTGCCATGGAGCAGTTCTTC.

This sequence joins TRBV5-1 and TRBJ2-5; 11 nucleotides agree with TRBD2. The last part of the DNA fits TRBJ2-1 better; the J call may be wrong. Germline lookup yields CDR1 SGHRS and CDR2 YFSETQ. The CDR3 loop spans 15 amino acids. In DNA form, the CDR3 reads TGCGCCAGCAGCTTTAGCGGGGGGGCCTGGAATGAGCAGTTCTTC. Its protein is CASSFSGGAWNEQFF.

The J gene is TRBJ2-1, the V gene TRBV2, with D maybe TRBD2 (6 bases). The CDR3 covers 15 residues. Looked up from germline, CDR1 is SNHLY and CDR2 is FYNNEI. V lost 4 bases and J lost 4, with 14 bases in between. The CDR3 region is CASSAGRGRYNEQFF. Here the CDR3 DNA reads TGTGCCAGCAGTGCAGGGCGGGGCCGTTACAATGAGCAGTTCTTC.

This clonotype came up a few times. This sequence joins TRBV7-2 and TRBJ1-5; unclear D gene. The CDR3 runs to 13 residues. Deletions cut 1 base from V and 5 bases from J, with 6 bases between. Germline V gene data show CDR1 as SGHTA and CDR2 as FQGNSA. CDR3 sequence (DNA): TGTGCCAGCAGCTTAGGGGTTGATCAGCCCCAGCATTTT. Protein: CASSLGVDQPQHF.

The chain recombines TRBV12-3 or TRBV12-4 with TRBJ2-5; no definite D call. The V and J ends lost 4 bases and 5 bases respectively, with 11 bases between them. The CDR3 is made up of 13 amino acids. CDR3 residues: CASSSSRHETQYF. CDR3 sequence (DNA): TGTGCCAGCAGTTCGAGCAGACATGAGACCCAGTACTTC.